Detailed here is one T cell receptor (beta chain). The data were obtained in a study of blood T cell repertoires in COVID-19. Clones were sequenced by immunoSEQ multiplex PCR, and TCRdb holds only the in-frame ones, with some missing. The table records approximately 170,000 clones, roughly 80% of them present only once. Unmatched junction bases numbered 18, after V lost 3 bases and J lost 4 bases. CDR1 is SGHRS, CDR2 YFSETQ, per germline. The CDR3 covers 18 residues. Two negative PCRs, clearance, or symptom resolution were required of recovered Cohort 3 donors. Input material: PBMCs or T cells enriched from blood (not recorded which). The V call is TRBV5-1, the J call TRBJ1-1; 7 positions match TRBD1. The sequence was collected from a young woman who had recovered from COVID-19. CDR3 DNA sequence: TGCGCCAGCAGCTCCTCAACCCCTTGGACAGGCTTAGGCACTGAAGCTTTCTTT. Residues: CASSSSTPWTGLGTEAFF.